The 17 T cell receptor beta chains below were found in one sample sequenced in a study of cytomegalovirus exposure and HLA in healthy donors. This PCR relied on a set of 60 Vbeta primers and 13 Jbeta primers. Clones were read by immunoSEQ multiplex PCR, and TCRdb kept only the in-frame ones, dropping some. Of approximately 190,000 clones in the sample, roughly 74% were seen once. The sequenced material came from PBMCs. These receptors all come from a young woman in good health and CMV-seropositive.

V gene TRBV10-3 combines with J gene TRBJ1-5, with 7 bases identical to TRBD1. V lost 0 bases and J lost 6; bases outside the gene matches: 8. Germline CDR1 and CDR2: ENHRY and SYGVKD. The CDR3 runs 16 residues. The CDR3 loop is CAISESTQGDRQPQHF. The CDR3 DNA sequence: TGTGCCATCAGTGAGTCGACTCAGGGGGACCGTCAGCCCCAGCATTTT.

The rearrangement joins TRBV4-2 to TRBJ2-3; D may be TRBD1 (7 bases). Trimming stripped 1 base from V and 3 bases from J, with 11 bases between. CDR3 length equals 15 residues. The V gene's germline CDR1 is LGHNA and CDR2 YNFKEQ. CDR3 nucleotide sequence: TGTGCCAGCAGCCAAGTGGAGGGGGCAACAGATACGCAGTATTTT. Protein: CASSQVEGATDTQYF.

J is TRBJ2-3 and V is TRBV2; no clear D. With 1 base removed from V and 1 base from J, the gap between germline ends came to 6 bases. The CDR3 extends over 14 amino acids. CDR1 SNHLY and CDR2 FYNNEI come from the germline V gene. CDR3 bases: TGTGCCAGCAGTGAAGGGGCAGGCACAGATACGCAGTATTTT. Translated: CASSEGAGTDTQYF. The whole variable domain, filled in from reference TRBV2 and TRBJ2-3, reads EPEVTQTPSHQVTQMGQEVILRCVPISNHLYFYWYRQILGQKVEFLVSFYNNEISEKSEIFDDQFSVERPDGSNFTLKIRSTKLEDSAMYFCASSEGAGTDTQYFGPGTRLTVL.

This clone was observed once. The V gene is TRBV5-6, the J gene TRBJ2-2; TRBD1 matches at 9 bases. The germline gives CDR1 SGHDT, CDR2 YYEEEE. This CDR3 region has 16 residues. With V trimmed by 4 bases and J by 4 bases, 8 bases remained unmatched. This chain's CDR3 is CASSRRDREVTGELFF. The CDR3 DNA reads TGTGCCAGCAGCCGCCGGGACAGGGAAGTCACCGGGGAGCTGTTTTTT.

This clone was seen a single time. This chain connects TRBV7-3 to TRBJ1-2; 9 positions agree with TRBD1. CDR1 is SGHTA, CDR2 FQGTGA, per germline. The CDR3 has 13 amino acids. The junction had 5 bases not matched to a gene; V was cut back by 5 bases and J by 7 bases. In DNA, the CDR3 is TGTGCCAGCAGCCCGACAGGGGGATTTGGCTACACCTTC. This codes for CASSPTGGFGYTF.

This clone appeared once. The CDR3 region has the DNA TGCAGCGTAGACCGGGACACGGACAATGAGCAGTTCTTC. It is translated as CSVDRDTDNEQFF. The chain is built from TRBV29-1 and TRBJ2-1; D possibly corresponds to TRBD1 (6 bases). V lost 6 bases and J lost 5, with 14 bases in between. Germline CDR1 reads SQVTM; CDR2 reads ANQGSEA. The CDR3 consists of 13 residues.

In DNA form, the CDR3 reads TGTGCCAGCAGCTTGGCCGGAGGACGGGTACGGAACGAGCAGTACTTC. It translates to CASSLAGGRVRNEQYF. The chain joins TRBV5-4 to TRBJ2-7; perhaps TRBD2 as D (5 bases). The length of the CDR3 is 16 residues. Between the trimmed V and J ends, which lost 0 bases and 5 bases, there was a span of 18 bases. Germline CDR1 SGHNT, CDR2 YYREEE (reference sequence).

About this clone itself: An end of the junction does not agree with germline; a read error may underlie this. V is TRBV6-1 and J is TRBJ1-5; D is unclear. From germline, CDR1 is MNHNS and CDR2 SASEGT. The CDR3 sequence is 19 residues long. CDR3 coding DNA: TGTGCCAGCGGTGAAGCGCAGAGCCTGAGGGTTTATAGCAATCAGCCCCAGCATTTT. It translates to CASGEAQSLRVYSNQPQHF.

The chain combines TRBV7-6 with TRBJ2-7; 8 nucleotides agree with TRBD2. This CDR3 contains 17 residues. In germline, CDR1 is SGHVS, CDR2 FNYEAQ. With 3 bases clipped from V and 1 base from J, the junction kept 11 bases outside the gene matches. This chain's CDR3 is CASSFNEIAGYSYEQYF. CDR3 nucleotides: TGTGCCAGCAGCTTTAACGAAATAGCGGGGTATTCCTACGAGCAGTACTTC.

J is TRBJ2-7 and V is TRBV5-1, with TRBD2 as a possible D gene (6 bases). Germline V gene lookup returns CDR1 SGHRS and CDR2 YFSETQ. Trimming removed 0 bases from V and 5 bases from J, with 15 bases in between. The CDR3 extends over 15 amino acids. CDR3 nucleotide sequence: TGCGCCAGCAGCTTGGCCTCGGGACTTCTCCACGAGCAGTACTTC. It codes for CASSLASGLLHEQYF.

The V gene is TRBV19, the J gene TRBJ2-1; 7 positions match TRBD1. CDR3 size: 11 residues. After removal of 5 bases from V and 11 bases from J, the junction contained 3 bases not matched to a gene. CDR1 LNHDA and CDR2 SQIVND come from the germline V gene (reference sequence). The CDR3 sequence is CASSGTVQQFF. The CDR3 DNA reads TGTGCCAGTAGTGGGACAGTCCAGCAGTTCTTC.

The chain couples TRBV7-9 to TRBJ2-2; 10 nucleotides line up with TRBD2. This CDR3 has 16 amino acids. Germline CDR1 SEHNR, CDR2 FQNEAQ (reference sequence). With 3 bases clipped from V and 5 bases from J, the junction kept 6 bases outside the gene matches. Here the CDR3 reads CASSFPTSGVTGELFF. The CDR3, as DNA: TGTGCCAGCAGCTTTCCTACTAGCGGGGTTACCGGGGAGCTGTTTTTT.

This chain connects TRBV9 to TRBJ2-7; D possibly corresponds to TRBD1 (5 bases). Germline V gene data show CDR1 as SGDLS and CDR2 as YYNGEE. V was shortened by 0 bases and J by 5 bases, with 9 bases between the two germline ends. This CDR3 region has 13 residues. CDR3 sequence: CASSVGTSDEQYF. The CDR3 DNA reads as TGTGCCAGCAGCGTAGGGACAAGCGACGAGCAGTACTTC.

The chain couples TRBV28 to TRBJ2-3; 10 bases are a match to TRBD2. V lost 5 bases, J lost 2 bases, and 16 bases stayed unmatched. CDR1 is MDHEN and CDR2 is SYDVKM in the germline V gene. The CDR3 loop spans 19 amino acids. This CDR3 is CASSPHRGTSEILTDTQYF. The CDR3 DNA reads as TGTGCCAGCAGTCCCCACCGTGGGACTAGCGAAATACTCACAGATACGCAGTATTTT.

The V and J genes are TRBV7-2 and TRBJ2-3; possible D gene TRBD1, 6 bases. Germline lookup yields CDR1 SGHTA and CDR2 FQGNSA. This CDR3 comprises 15 residues. V was cut by 1 base and J by 6 bases, with 14 bases left in between. CDR3 amino acids: CASSLGGGPGDTQYF. CDR3 nucleotide sequence: TGTGCCAGCAGCTTAGGTGGGGGCCCGGGGGATACGCAGTATTTT.

This sequence joins TRBV28 and TRBJ1-4, with a weak D call TRBD1 (5 bases). The CDR3 extends over 17 amino acids. V lost 6 bases and J lost 3, with 20 bases in between. The germline CDR1 and CDR2 sequences are MDHEN and SYDVKM. The CDR3 protein is CASSTYPRTSSNEKLFF. The CDR3 nucleotides read TGTGCCAGCAGCACATACCCTAGGACATCCTCTAATGAAAAACTGTTTTTT.

The chain employs TRBV9 and TRBJ2-7, with D hard to call. The V and J ends lost 4 bases and 7 bases respectively, with 15 bases between them. CDR1 SGDLS and CDR2 YYNGEE come from the germline V gene. CDR3 length: 13 amino acids. The CDR3 DNA reads as TGTGCCAGCAGCCCCGCGATGGTCGAAGAGCAGTACTTC. Encoded protein: CASSPAMVEEQYF.